A selection of T cell receptor beta chains follows, all from one sample in a study of T cell responses to AZD1222 COVID-19 vaccine. Assay: immunoSEQ multiplex PCR; the TCRdb copy retains only in-frame clones and omits some. Of about 180,000 clones in the sample, roughly 93% were seen once. The specimen was peripheral blood, collected 28 days after the second dose of the MenACWY control vaccine. These receptors all stem from an adult who received the MenACWY meningococcal vaccine as a control. CDR3s include the opening cysteine and the closing phenylalanine or tryptophan. The D gene is left open where the match is weak. Size tells how often a clone was seen (once, few, many) or the class of an expanded clone, and some rows leave it out.

CDR3 | DNA | J | V | D | size
CASRTRQGVGYGYTF | TGTGCCAGCAGAACCCGACAGGGGGTGGGCTATGGCTACACCTTC | TRBJ1-2 | TRBV2 | TRBD1 | -
CASSLDVTFEHEQFF | TGCGCCAGCAGCTTGGATGTGACCTTCGAACATGAGCAGTTCTTC | TRBJ2-1 | TRBV5-1 | - | -
CASSSAGSYGYTF | TGTGCCAGCAGCTCTGCAGGGTCCTATGGCTACACCTTC | TRBJ1-2 | TRBV7-8 | - | once
CASRDRGEGTEAFF | TGTGCCAGCAGGGACCGGGGAGAGGGGACTGAAGCTTTCTTT | TRBJ1-1 | TRBV6-5 | - | -
CASASGSGEQYF | TGTGCCAGCGCTTCAGGGAGCGGCGAGCAGTACTTC | TRBJ2-7 | TRBV3-1/TRBV3-2 | - | -
CASAGSGGEKLFF | TGTGCCAGCGCGGGGTCGGGAGGTGAAAAACTGTTTTTT | TRBJ1-4 | TRBV2 | - | -
CASSLGESEKLFF | TGTGCCAGTAGTCTAGGGGAAAGCGAAAAACTGTTTTTT | TRBJ1-4 | TRBV19 | - | -
CASMGTGWTEKLFF | TGTGCCAGCATGGGGACAGGGTGGACTGAAAAACTGTTTTTT | TRBJ1-4 | TRBV2 | TRBD1 | once
CASSPPQGNQPQHF | TGTGCCAGCAGCCCACCCCAGGGCAATCAGCCCCAGCATTTT | TRBJ1-5 | TRBV6-5 | - | once
CASSRVIGDTEAFF | TGTGCCAGCAGCAGGGTTATCGGGGACACTGAAGCTTTCTTT | TRBJ1-1 | TRBV7-9 | - | -
CAISESPDSYEQYF | TGTGCCATCAGTGAGTCGCCTGACTCCTACGAGCAGTACTTC | TRBJ2-7 | TRBV10-3 | - | -
CASRAVVANQPQHF | TGCGCCAGCAGGGCGGTCGTGGCAAATCAGCCCCAGCATTTT | TRBJ1-5 | TRBV10-2 | - | -
CASSSQGGNEQFF | TGTGCCAGTAGTTCACAGGGGGGGAATGAGCAGTTCTTC | TRBJ2-1 | TRBV19 | - | -
CASSYSHPRRNEQFF | TGTGCCAGCAGTTACTCCCACCCTAGGAGGAATGAGCAGTTCTTC | TRBJ2-1 | TRBV6-5 | - | -
CASSYSSANSYEQYF | TGTGCCAGCAGTTACTCGAGCGCTAACTCCTACGAGCAGTACTTC | TRBJ2-7 | TRBV6-5 | - | -
CASSPPPGQGRYTEAFF | TGTGCCAGCAGTCCCCCCCCGGGACAGGGGCGGTACACTGAAGCTTTCTTT | TRBJ1-1 | TRBV27 | TRBD1 | -
CASSLAGTGTDTQYF | TGTGCCAGCAGCTTGGCCGGGACGGGCACAGATACGCAGTATTTT | TRBJ2-3 | TRBV5-4 | - | once
CASRGSGGLDTQYF | TGTGCCAGCAGGGGGAGCGGGGGTTTGGATACGCAGTATTTT | TRBJ2-3 | TRBV7-2 | TRBD2 | -
CASSPSMRYGYTF | TGTGCCAGTTCACCGAGCATGCGCTATGGCTACACCTTC | TRBJ1-2 | TRBV6-5 | - | -
CASSAIGQVQGTQYF | TGTGCCAGCAGCGCTATAGGACAGGTTCAGGGTACGCAGTATTTT | TRBJ2-3 | TRBV7-9 | TRBD1 | -
CASSSTGLGNTIYF | TGCGCCAGCAGTTCTACAGGGTTAGGAAACACCATATATTTT | TRBJ1-3 | TRBV10-2 | - | -
CSVALLATNEKLFF | TGCAGCGTTGCACTTCTTGCAACTAATGAAAAACTGTTTTTT | TRBJ1-4 | TRBV29-1 | - | -
CASSLAGQVEAFF | TGTGCCAGCAGCTTAGCGGGGCAGGTTGAAGCTTTCTTT | TRBJ1-1 | TRBV7-9 | - | -
CASSYSGPVSEQFF | TGTGCCAGCAGTTACTCGGGGCCCGTAAGTGAGCAGTTCTTC | TRBJ2-1 | TRBV6-2/TRBV6-3 | - | -
CASSQEPDRAKGRYGYTF | TGCGCCAGCAGCCAAGAGCCGGACAGGGCTAAGGGGAGGTATGGCTACACCTTC | TRBJ1-2 | TRBV4-3 | TRBD1 | -
CASSSRTSGGHEQFF | TGTGCCAGCAGCTCGAGGACTAGCGGGGGCCATGAGCAGTTCTTC | TRBJ2-1 | TRBV11-2 | TRBD2 | once
CASSPQGPGNTEAFF | TGTGCCAGCTCACCACAGGGTCCTGGGAACACTGAAGCTTTCTTT | TRBJ1-1 | TRBV18 | - | -
CASTQRTGDTGELFF | TGCGCCAGCACACAAAGGACAGGGGATACCGGGGAGCTGTTTTTT | TRBJ2-2 | TRBV5-1 | TRBD1 | -
CASSLRPARNTGELFF | TGCGCCAGCAGCTTGAGGCCGGCTCGAAACACCGGGGAGCTGTTTTTT | TRBJ2-2 | TRBV5-1 | - | -
CASSNRDRAIQETQYF | TGTGCCAGCAGCAACCGGGACAGGGCTATCCAAGAGACCCAGTACTTC | TRBJ2-5 | TRBV3-1/TRBV3-2 | TRBD1 | -
CASSSGESSYEQYF | TGTGCCAGCAGCTCGGGGGAGAGCTCCTACGAGCAGTACTTC | TRBJ2-7 | TRBV5-4 | - | -
CASSLGLANTDTQYF | TGTGCCAGCAGCTTAGGACTAGCGAACACAGATACGCAGTATTTT | TRBJ2-3 | TRBV7-9 | TRBD2 | -
CATSDPGQDGYTF | TGTGCCACCAGTGACCCGGGACAGGACGGCTACACCTTC | TRBJ1-2 | TRBV24-1 | TRBD1 | once
CASRPQGNSPLHF | TGTGCCAGCAGACCTCAGGGCAATTCACCCCTCCACTTT | TRBJ1-6 | TRBV12-3/TRBV12-4 | - | -
CASTQDGYQPQHF | TGTGCCAGTACTCAGGACGGATATCAGCCCCAGCATTTT | TRBJ1-5 | TRBV19 | - | -
CASSPGTGITETQYF | TGCGCCAGCAGCCCCGGGACAGGGATTACGGAGACCCAGTACTTC | TRBJ2-5 | TRBV5-1 | TRBD1 | -
CASSLPGTVEAFF | TGCGCCAGCAGCTTGCCCGGGACAGTTGAAGCTTTCTTT | TRBJ1-1 | TRBV5-1 | TRBD1 | once
CANSDTNTGELFF | TGTGCCAACTCTGACACGAACACCGGGGAGCTGTTTTTT | TRBJ2-2 | TRBV7-2 | - | -
CASSQGQKDTGELFF | TGCGCCAGCAGCCAAGGTCAAAAGGACACCGGGGAGCTGTTTTTT | TRBJ2-2 | TRBV4-1 | - | -
CASSLIGGNGYTF | TGTGCCAGCAGTTTAATTGGAGGGAATGGCTACACCTTC | TRBJ1-2 | TRBV12-3/TRBV12-4 | - | -
CASSRFISGANNQPQHF | TGTGCCAGCAGTCGATTTATTTCGGGGGCCAACAATCAGCCCCAGCATTTT | TRBJ1-5 | TRBV27 | - | once
CASSVAGTNEKLFF | TGTGCCAGCAGCGTAGCGGGGACTAATGAAAAACTGTTTTTT | TRBJ1-4 | TRBV9 | - | -
CASSPVSSYNSPLHF | TGTGCCAGCAGCCCAGTGAGCTCCTATAATTCACCCCTCCACTTT | TRBJ1-6 | TRBV6-5 | - | -
CASSQEGQPAFF | TGTGCCAGCAGCCAAGAGGGCCAACCAGCTTTCTTT | TRBJ1-1 | TRBV3-1/TRBV3-2 | - | -
CASSFDRGGGNEQFF | TGTGCCAGCAGTTTTGACAGGGGAGGAGGAAATGAGCAGTTCTTC | TRBJ2-1 | TRBV6-5 | TRBD1 | -
CASSLEPRQPQHF | TGTGCCAGCAGCTTGGAGCCGCGGCAGCCCCAGCATTTT | TRBJ1-5 | TRBV5-5 | - | -
CASSQPQGVGTEAFF | TGTGCCAGCAGCCAACCTCAGGGGGTCGGCACTGAAGCTTTCTTT | TRBJ1-1 | TRBV3-1/TRBV3-2 | TRBD1 | -
CSVLRVAGELFF | TGCAGCGTTTTAAGGGTTGCCGGGGAGCTGTTTTTT | TRBJ2-2 | TRBV29-1 | - | -